This entry lists 12 T cell receptor beta chains sequenced from one sample in a study of cytomegalovirus exposure and HLA in healthy donors. 60 Vbeta and 13 Jbeta primers were used in PCR. The protocol was immunoSEQ multiplex PCR, while the TCRdb copy is restricted to in-frame clones and leaves out a portion. The table shows about 91,000 clones, with 86% occurring only once. Material for sequencing was PBMCs. Receptor source: a young man in good health and CMV-seropositive.

The chain carries TRBV6-4 and TRBJ2-2; the match to TRBD1 covers 9 bases. V was clipped by 6 bases and J by 2 bases; unmatched bases: 1. CDR3 length: 14 amino acids. Germline-derived CDR1 and CDR2 are MRHNA and SNTAGT. The CDR3 loop is CASRGQGNTGELFF. DNA of the CDR3: TGTGCCAGCAGGGGACAGGGAAACACCGGGGAGCTGTTTTTT.

This sequence joins TRBV5-1 and TRBJ2-7; 8 bases line up with TRBD1. CDR1 is SGHRS, CDR2 YFSETQ, per germline. CDR3 length: 16 amino acids. V lost 0 bases and J lost 1; bases outside the gene matches: 6. Here the CDR3 DNA reads TGCGCCAGCAGCTTGGAAGGGACAGGCGCTTCCTACGAGCAGTACTTC. Protein: CASSLEGTGASYEQYF.

V usage is TRBV28 and J usage is TRBJ2-1, with a weak D call TRBD2 (6 bases). Trimming removed 5 bases from V and 6 bases from J, with 17 bases in between. This CDR3 contains 15 residues. Looked up from germline, CDR1 is MDHEN and CDR2 is SYDVKM. The CDR3 loop reads CASSLPGVRINEQFF. The CDR3 DNA reads as TGTGCCAGCAGTCTCCCGGGGGTGCGGATCAATGAGCAGTTCTTC.

The chain links TRBV5-1 to TRBJ2-4, with TRBD2 identical over 14 bases. Germline trimming cut 4 bases from V and 0 bases from J; bases unmatched to any gene: 6. The CDR3 consists of 18 residues. Germline CDR1 SGHRS, CDR2 YFSETQ. This CDR3 reads CASSPGLAGGIAKNIQYF. The CDR3 nucleotides read TGCGCCAGCAGCCCAGGACTAGCGGGAGGAATAGCCAAAAACATTCAGTACTTC.

The chain carries TRBV5-8 and TRBJ2-7; D possibly corresponds to TRBD2 (6 bases). Looked up from germline, CDR1 is SGHTS and CDR2 is YDEGEE. This CDR3 is built from 18 residues. V lost 1 base and J 4 bases, leaving 24 bases between the germline ends. As DNA, the CDR3 is TGTGCCAGCAGCTTGCGTCTAGCGCGTTCCCTAGGCGGGTACGAGCAGTACTTC. Translating gives CASSLRLARSLGGYEQYF.

The genes are TRBV28 and TRBJ2-7; no clear D gene. The CDR3 is 11 amino acids. The germline gives CDR1 MDHEN, CDR2 SYDVKM. V dropped 5 bases and J dropped 2 bases, with 4 bases sitting between them. CDR3 loop: CASSETYEQYF. In DNA, the CDR3 is TGTGCCAGCAGTGAGACCTACGAGCAGTACTTC.

The rearrangement uses TRBV28 and TRBJ2-2; perhaps TRBD1 as D (6 bases). Germline CDR1 is MDHEN and CDR2 is SYDVKM. The length of the CDR3 is 13 residues. V dropped 7 bases and J dropped 2 bases, with 8 bases sitting between them. CDR3 protein: CASNRDNTGELFF. The CDR3 DNA reads TGTGCCAGCAACAGGGATAACACCGGGGAGCTGTTTTTT.

V gene TRBV7-8 combines with J gene TRBJ1-4; TRBD1 aligns across 7 bases. The trim removed 1 base at V and 8 bases at J, leaving 4 bases unmatched. Germline CDR1 is SGHVS and CDR2 is FQNEAQ. The CDR3 consists of 14 residues. The CDR3 is CASSLGGTVEKLFF. The CDR3 DNA follows: TGTGCCAGCAGCTTAGGGGGGACAGTCGAAAAACTGTTTTTT.

This clone was observed a single time. The chain uses TRBV9 and TRBJ1-5, with D possibly TRBD1 on 5 matching bases. The CDR3 has 14 amino acids. The V end was cut by 4 bases, the J end by 1 base, with 9 bases between. Germline CDR1 SGDLS, CDR2 YYNGEE. As DNA, the CDR3 is TGTGCCAGCAGCACCGGGGGGAGCAATCAGCCCCAGCATTTT. It yields the protein CASSTGGSNQPQHF.

The chain uses TRBV27 and TRBJ2-5; unclear D gene. Germline CDR1 is MNHEY and CDR2 is SMNVEV (reference sequence). This CDR3 spans 12 amino acids. Trimming shortened V by 6 bases and J by 2 bases, and 7 bases separated the two germline ends. The CDR3 region has the DNA TGTGCCAGCAGCGACAAGCAAGAGACCCAGTACTTC. This sequence encodes CASSDKQETQYF.

The J gene is TRBJ2-2, the V gene TRBV7-8; the D gene is possibly TRBD1 (7 bases). Trimming removed 3 bases from V and 3 bases from J, with 14 bases in between. Germline CDR1 and CDR2: SGHVS and FQNEAQ. The CDR3 is made up of 16 amino acids. Here the CDR3 reads CASSFPGGSYTGELFF. The DNA for the CDR3 is TGTGCCAGCAGCTTCCCAGGGGGGAGCTACACCGGGGAGCTGTTTTTT.

Worth noting for this clone: One junction end disagrees with the germline gene, perhaps due to a read error. V gene TRBV19 combines with J gene TRBJ1-1; TRBD1 matches 8 bases. Germline loops: CDR1 LNHDA, CDR2 SQIVND (reference sequence). This CDR3 comprises 17 residues. The chain's CDR3 is CASRSPVLGQANTEDFF. The CDR3 DNA sequence: TGTGCCAGTAGATCCCCCGTCTTGGGACAGGCGAACACTGAAGATTTCTTT.